Listed below are T cell receptor beta chains from one sample, sequenced in a study of shared clonotypes between healthy human individuals. TCRdb's copy holds only in-frame clones and misses some; the assay was immunoSEQ multiplex PCR. The repertoire holds some 1.5 million clones, with approximately 96% as singletons. Sequenced input: naive CD4+ T cells sorted from blood. The receptors originated from a man in his thirties or forties in good health. CDR3s include the opening cysteine and the closing phenylalanine or tryptophan. A D gene is named only where the DNA matches it firmly. Size tells how often a clone was seen (once, few, many) or the class of an expanded clone, and some rows leave it out.

TRBJ2-3,TRBV6-5,-,-,CASSYPHRTQYF,TGTGCCAGCAGTTACCCCCACCGTACGCAGTATTTT
TRBJ2-1,TRBV29-1,once,TRBD2,CSVDSGGSYNEQFF,TGCAGCGTTGACTCGGGGGGCTCCTACAATGAGCAGTTCTTC
TRBJ1-1,TRBV5-1,once,TRBD1,CASSLAGQGGSGEAFF,TGCGCCAGCAGCTTAGCGGGACAGGGTGGTAGCGGTGAAGCTTTCTTT
TRBJ2-2,TRBV18,-,-,CASSPGGARLGELFF,TGTGCCAGCTCACCAGGGGGAGCCAGACTCGGGGAGCTGTTTTTT
TRBJ2-2,TRBV28,-,-,CASSHGRGGDDGELFF,TGTGCCAGCAGCCACGGCAGGGGAGGTGATGACGGGGAGCTGTTTTTT
TRBJ2-1,TRBV5-1,-,-,CASSSQGRGNEQFF,TGCGCCAGCAGCTCTCAGGGCAGGGGCAATGAGCAGTTCTTC
TRBJ2-7,TRBV29-1,-,TRBD2,CSVEVSRVGTKSGVGYEQYF,TGCAGCGTTGAAGTTTCTAGGGTGGGCACAAAGAGCGGGGTTGGATACGAGCAGTACTTC
TRBJ1-2,TRBV5-4,-,TRBD1,CASSLWDRGNGYTF,TGTGCCAGCAGCTTGTGGGACAGGGGGAATGGCTACACCTTC
TRBJ2-2,TRBV9,-,-,CASSGTGVGGELFF,TGTGCCAGCAGCGGGACGGGCGTCGGCGGGGAGCTGTTTTTT
TRBJ2-3,TRBV11-1,-,-,CASSLGPGQGEDTQYF,TGTGCCAGCAGCTTAGGCCCCGGGCAAGGGGAAGATACGCAGTATTTT
TRBJ2-4,TRBV21-1,once,-,CASIEEGLRGAKNIQYF,TGTGCCAGCATCGAAGAAGGACTTAGGGGAGCCAAAAACATTCAGTACTTC
TRBJ1-2,TRBV19,-,-,CASSIDRRTIYGYTF,TGTGCCAGTAGTATAGATCGTAGGACGATCTATGGCTACACCTTC
TRBJ1-2,TRBV25-1,-,-,CASSDHGLDYGYTF,TGTGCCAGCAGTGATCACGGGCTCGACTATGGCTACACCTTC
TRBJ2-7,TRBV2,-,-,CASSESGEQYF,TGTGCCAGCAGTGAGTCAGGCGAGCAGTACTTC
TRBJ2-7,TRBV5-1,-,TRBD2,CASSRGLATISYEQYF,TGCGCCAGCAGCCGGGGACTAGCCACGATCTCCTACGAGCAGTACTTC
TRBJ2-1,TRBV20-1,-,-,CSARDPNEQFF,TGCAGTGCTAGAGATCCCAATGAGCAGTTCTTC
TRBJ2-1,TRBV11-3,-,TRBD1,CASSLGGDRVVHNEQFF,TGTGCCAGCAGCTTAGGGGGAGACAGGGTGGTCCACAATGAGCAGTTCTTC
TRBJ1-3,TRBV7-2,once,-,CASSSPSGNTIYF,TGTGCCAGCAGCTCCCCCTCTGGAAACACCATATATTTT
TRBJ1-2,TRBV27,-,-,CASSTHPDYGYTF,TGTGCCAGCAGTACTCACCCTGACTATGGCTACACCTTC
TRBJ2-7,TRBV5-1,once,TRBD2,CASSLAAGTSGSRYEQYF,TGCGCCAGCAGCTTGGCCGCCGGGACTAGCGGGAGCCGGTACGAGCAGTACTTC
TRBJ2-3,TRBV7-2,-,-,CASSLVVKSTDTQYF,TGTGCCAGCAGCTTAGTAGTCAAAAGCACAGATACGCAGTATTTT
TRBJ1-2,TRBV18,-,-,CASSPPGPGLGSGYTF,TGTGCCAGCTCACCTCCTGGGCCAGGACTGGGCTCTGGCTACACCTTC
TRBJ2-7,TRBV23-1,-,-,CARINRNSYEQYF,TGCGCCAGAATAAACAGGAACTCCTACGAGCAGTACTTC
TRBJ1-2,TRBV27,-,TRBD1,CASSRAGTGVNYGYTF,TGTGCCAGCAGTCGGGCCGGGACAGGGGTAAACTATGGCTACACCTTC
TRBJ2-1,TRBV5-4,once,TRBD1,CASSLDRGDPQLF,TGTGCCAGCAGCTTGGACAGGGGCGACCCGCAGCTCTTC
TRBJ2-1,TRBV19,-,TRBD2,CASTRTSGKPNEQFF,TGTGCCAGTACCCGGACTAGCGGGAAACCCAATGAGCAGTTCTTC
TRBJ1-2,TRBV18,-,-,CASSPSLITDIFEGYTF,TGTGCCAGCTCACCATCGTTGATTACGGATATTTTCGAAGGCTACACCTTC
TRBJ2-5,TRBV10-1,-,-,CASSDPGLPQETQYF,TGCGCCAGCAGTGATCCGGGACTCCCTCAAGAGACCCAGTACTTC
TRBJ1-4,TRBV2,-,-,CASTDYREKLFF,TGTGCCAGCACCGACTATAGGGAAAAACTGTTTTTT
TRBJ2-1,TRBV2,-,TRBD1,CASSHPEQGVGNEQFF,TGTGCCAGCAGCCACCCTGAACAGGGGGTAGGCAATGAGCAGTTCTTC
TRBJ1-4,TRBV18,-,-,CASSPTRQQGTNEKLFF,TGTGCCAGCTCACCCACCCGCCAACAGGGAACTAATGAAAAACTGTTTTTT
TRBJ2-2,TRBV28,once,-,CASSLLQGLTTGELFF,TGTGCCAGCAGTTTATTGCAGGGGCTGACCACCGGGGAGCTGTTTTTT
TRBJ1-2,TRBV7-9,-,-,CASSLLDGGGYTF,TGTGCCAGCAGCTTATTGGACGGAGGAGGCTACACCTTC
TRBJ2-7,TRBV29-1,-,TRBD2,CSVERGTDTYEQYF,TGCAGCGTTGAGCGGGGGACCGACACCTACGAGCAGTACTTC
TRBJ2-2,TRBV5-6,-,TRBD2,CASSLVSSGSITGELFF,TGTGCCAGCAGCTTGGTATCTAGCGGGAGTATCACCGGGGAGCTGTTTTTT
TRBJ1-4,TRBV5-1,-,TRBD1,CASSPRDRGHPTNEKLFF,TGCGCCAGCAGCCCCCGGGACAGGGGTCACCCAACTAATGAAAAACTGTTTTTT
TRBJ2-7,TRBV19,-,TRBD2,CASSPGTSGSLIYEQYF,TGTGCCAGTAGTCCCGGGACTAGCGGGAGTTTGATTTACGAGCAGTACTTC
TRBJ2-1,TRBV29-1,-,TRBD2,CSVVSLAGKNEQFF,TGCAGCGTTGTCTCGCTAGCGGGTAAAAATGAGCAGTTCTTC
TRBJ2-1,TRBV19,-,-,CASSWGHNLEFGEQFF,TGTGCCAGTAGTTGGGGACATAATCTTGAATTCGGTGAGCAGTTCTTC